This TCR beta chain was found in a study of shared clonotypes between healthy human individuals. Study-level information: Three CD4 naive, three CD4 memory, two CD8 naive and one CD8 memory plate were used per donor.

After removal of 4 bases from V and 2 bases from J, the junction contained 11 bases not matched to a gene. Germline CDR1 and CDR2: SGHDT and YYEEEE. The CDR3 loop spans 17 amino acids. Findings of the study overall: Among donors, the sharing of clonotypes was expected to be influenced by sequencing depth.

Naive CD8 cells lacked CD45RO, underwent positive selection for CCR7 and left out terminally differentiated effector memory CD45RA+ cells. Repertoires were generated with immunoSEQ multiplex PCR, while TCRdb's copy carries only in-frame clones and drops some. The table shows approximately 810,000 clones, with 90% to 95% occurring only once. Remarks on this clone: The antigen remains unidentified.

The clonotype originates from a man aged 25-45 years in good health. Sample: naive CD8+ T cells sorted from blood. V and J are TRBV5-6 and TRBJ1-4, with 7 positions matching TRBD1. CDR3: CASSHRDRQITNEKLFF. For the CDR3, the DNA is TGTGCCAGCAGCCACCGGGACAGACAAATCACTAATGAAAAACTGTTTTTT.